This TCR beta chain was recorded in a study of regulatory T cells in long-lasting Graves disease. The CDR3 loop spans 15 amino acids. CDR1 and CDR2 from the germline V gene are MNHEY and SMNVEV (reference sequence). V was clipped by 8 bases and J by 5 bases, with 18 bases between them. CDR3-region Arm-PCR and iRepertoire HTBI primers produced the TCR beta libraries. In TCRdb, the multiplex PCR reads were re-called with MiXCR into one record per CDR3 protein. Here the sample spans 350,000 to 500,000 distinct CDR3 sequences, around 23% being singletons. Time point given: persistent/refractory GD, antithyroid drugs over 5 years with positive TRAb. There was RNA extracted from PBMCs, and the TCR library was made from it.

The source of this sequence is a female donor with Graves disease. The J gene is TRBJ2-2, the V gene TRBV27, with D maybe TRBD2 (6 bases). The source was peripheral blood mononuclear cells (PBMCs), collected when the disease was refractory, from a patient treated with antithyroid drugs. The CDR3, as DNA: TGTGCCAGCCGTCGGGACGGGAGTGGAACCGGGGAGCTGTTTTTT. This gives the protein CASRRDGSGTGELFF.